The 23 T cell receptor beta chains in this list originate from one sample, sequenced in a study of OX40 agonist ivuxolimab in advanced cancers. Profiled with immunoSEQ multiplex PCR; TCRdb holds only in-frame clones, not every one. The data contain around 120,000 clones, 85% to 90% of them singletons. The sample in question was CD4+ or CD8+ T cells sorted from blood, obtained in a trial of the OX40 agonist ivuxolimab. The receptor set was obtained from an adult with an advanced solid tumor such as melanoma, head and neck, liver or kidney cancer.

This clone occurred a few times. Additional DNA sequences in this sample encode the identical CDR3. The V gene is TRBV30, the J gene TRBJ1-1, with D unresolved. V was cut by 1 base and J by 1 base, with 7 bases left in between. The germline gives CDR1 GTSNPN, CDR2 SVGIG (reference sequence). This CDR3 is built from 13 residues. The CDR3 loop is CAWSGQPNTEAFF. The CDR3 DNA follows: TGTGCCTGGAGTGGGCAGCCGAACACTGAAGCTTTCTTT.

The chain carries TRBV21-1 and TRBJ2-7. TRBV21-1 is a listed pseudogene. CDR3 length: 15 residues. The CDR3 coding sequence is TGTGCCAGCGCAAGGAGGATCGGGGGCAGGAACGAGCAGTACTTC. Translation: CASARRIGGRNEQYF.

V is TRBV6-5 and J is TRBJ1-2, with 8 bases identical to TRBD1. The V and J ends lost 8 bases and 8 bases, in that order; junction bases with no gene match: 10. CDR1 MNHEY and CDR2 SVGAGI come from the germline V gene. This CDR3 comprises 13 residues. CDR3 coding DNA: TGTGCCAGCGTGCCCGGGACAGGACGAGGCTACACCTTC. It is translated as CASVPGTGRGYTF.

This clone has just one count. The V gene is TRBV5-1, the J gene TRBJ1-4, with D tentatively TRBD1 (5 bases). The CDR3 covers 14 residues. Germline V gene data show CDR1 as SGHRS and CDR2 as YFSETQ. V lost 3 bases and J lost 8, with 14 bases in between. The CDR3 loop reads CASSSGAIPEKLFF. The CDR3, as DNA: TGCGCCAGCAGCTCCGGGGCAATACCCGAAAAACTGTTTTTT.

J is TRBJ1-4 and V is TRBV6-4, with 10 bases aligning to TRBD1. The CDR3 sequence is 15 residues long. Unmatched junction bases numbered 4, after V lost 4 bases and J lost 5 bases. Germline assignment: CDR1 MRHNA and CDR2 SNTAGT. In DNA, the CDR3 is TGTGCCAGCAGTGTTCAGGACAGGGGGAATGAAAAACTGTTTTTT. Translating gives CASSVQDRGNEKLFF.

The J gene is TRBJ2-7, the V gene TRBV5-4; unclear D gene. The V gene's germline CDR1 is SGHNT and CDR2 YYREEE (reference sequence). CDR3 length: 15 amino acids. Between the trimmed V and J ends, which lost 0 bases and 5 bases, there was a span of 15 bases. CDR3 sequence (DNA): TGTGCCAGCAGCTTGGAGCTGGCAGGCCCTGACGAGCAGTACTTC. Protein sequence: CASSLELAGPDEQYF.

The chain is built from TRBV6-5 and TRBJ1-6; D possibly corresponds to TRBD1 (5 bases). V lost 1 base and J 8 bases, leaving 15 bases between the germline ends. Per the germline V gene, CDR1 is MNHEY and CDR2 is SVGAGI. CDR3 size: 16 residues. The CDR3 region is CASSYFKGAGDSPLHF. The CDR3 region has the DNA TGTGCCAGCAGTTACTTTAAGGGAGCGGGGGATTCACCCCTCCACTTT.

The V gene is TRBV5-6, the J gene TRBJ2-6; D is unclear. Germline lookup yields CDR1 SGHDT and CDR2 YYEEEE. CDR3 length: 18 amino acids. Trimming removed 6 bases at V and 5 bases at J, with 24 bases between. CDR3 sequence reads: CASKSDNKSQSRANVLTF. The CDR3 DNA reads as TGTGCCAGCAAAAGTGACAATAAGTCACAAAGTCGGGCCAACGTCCTGACTTTC.

This chain uses TRBV18 with TRBJ2-4; maybe TRBD1 (5 bases). V dropped 3 bases and J dropped 8 bases, with 11 bases sitting between them. The CDR3 has 13 amino acids. Germline V gene data show CDR1 as KGHSH and CDR2 as LQKENI. In DNA, the CDR3 is TGTGCCAGCTCACCTCCAGGGTTCGACATTCAGTACTTC. It translates to CASSPPGFDIQYF.

V gene TRBV2 combines with J gene TRBJ2-5, with D perhaps given as TRBD1 or TRBD2 (5 bases each). The J call is uncertain, as TRBJ2-7 better fits the DNA end. The CDR3 runs 14 residues. The germline V gene has CDR1 SNHLY and CDR2 FYNNEI. CDR3 residues: CASKGDGEFYEQYF. CDR3 nucleotides: TGTGCCAGCAAAGGGGATGGGGAGTTCTACGAGCAGTACTTC.

This sequence joins TRBV5-4 and TRBJ1-3, with D possibly TRBD1 on 5 matching bases. The CDR3 sequence is 17 residues long. V was shortened by 1 base and J by 0 bases, with 14 bases between the two germline ends. Germline V CDR1 and CDR2: SGHNT, YYREEE (reference sequence). The CDR3 loop is CASSLLGSGSSGNTIYF. CDR3 bases: TGTGCCAGCAGCTTGCTAGGTTCAGGGAGCTCTGGAAACACCATATATTTT.

The count of this clone is one. V gene TRBV6-6 combines with J gene TRBJ2-7, with D uncertain. Germline CDR1 and CDR2: MNHNY and SVGAGI (reference sequence). The CDR3 loop spans 13 amino acids. V was pared by 9 bases and J by 1 base, with 13 bases between. CDR3 protein: CASRRHPSYEQYF. CDR3 bases: TGTGCCAGTCGACGACACCCGTCCTACGAGCAGTACTTC.

This sequence joins TRBV28 and TRBJ2-7; 8 positions agree with TRBD1. V trimming: 4 bases; J trimming: 4 bases; junction bases outside the gene matches: 9. The germline V gene encodes CDR1 MDHEN and CDR2 SYDVKM. The CDR3 spans 15 residues. This chain's CDR3 is CASSSTQGGWYEQYF. The CDR3 DNA is TGTGCCAGCAGTTCAACACAGGGGGGATGGTACGAGCAGTACTTC.

The chain couples TRBV6-6 to TRBJ2-5; D is unclear. The J call could be wrong; TRBJ2-7 is a better fit for the DNA end. CDR1 and CDR2 from the germline V gene are MNHNY and SVGAGI (reference sequence). This CDR3 has 13 residues. DNA of the CDR3: TGTGCCAGCACCAAGGGATTGACCTACGAGCAGTACTTC. Translated: CASTKGLTYEQYF.

The CDR3 here is CASSRSGGGQEQYF. The DNA for the CDR3 is TGTGCCAGCAGTCGTAGCGGGGGGGGTCAGGAGCAGTACTTC. V gene TRBV27 combines with J gene TRBJ2-7; 11 bases fit TRBD2. Germline V gene sequence: CDR1 MNHEY, CDR2 SMNVEV (reference sequence). Trimming at V came to 5 bases and at J to 7 bases, leaving 7 bases not matched to a gene. The CDR3 runs to 14 residues.

The CDR3 nucleotides are TGTGCCAGCAGCCAGGTAGCGGGGGGGCTGTCCTACGAGCAGTACTTC. Translated, it gives CASSQVAGGLSYEQYF. The chain links TRBV4-2 to TRBJ2-7; 11 nucleotides line up with TRBD2. Germline V gene sequence: CDR1 LGHNA, CDR2 YNFKEQ. This CDR3 contains 16 residues. With 3 bases clipped from V and 1 base from J, the junction kept 5 bases outside the gene matches.

V usage is TRBV6-6 and J usage is TRBJ1-1; unclear D gene. The CDR3 consists of 13 residues. CDR1 is MNHNY and CDR2 is SVGAGI in the germline V gene (reference sequence). Between the trimmed V and J ends, which lost 2 bases and 4 bases, there was a span of 8 bases. The CDR3 DNA is TGTGCCAGCAGTTACAGGGAGGGCACTGAAGCTTTCTTT. Amino acids: CASSYREGTEAFF.

This clone was seen just once. The chain employs TRBV11-2 and TRBJ1-4; D call uncertain. The length of the CDR3 is 15 residues. Germline V gives CDR1 SGHAT, CDR2 FQNNGV. V lost 5 bases and J 0 bases, leaving 10 bases between the germline ends. The CDR3, as DNA: TGTGCCAGCAGCGCTCTTACTGCAACTAATGAAAAACTGTTTTTT. Its translation is CASSALTATNEKLFF.

This clone has a single count. The junction does not match germline at one end; this may be a read error. J is TRBJ2-3 and V is TRBV12-5; 12 nucleotides agree with TRBD2. Germline CDR1 reads LGHNT; CDR2 reads FRNRAP. The CDR3 covers 13 residues. The CDR3 DNA follows: TGTGCTAGTGGACCTAGACTAGCGGGGGCCTTTGAGTTT. Encoded protein: CASGPRLAGAFEF.

This chain joins TRBV18 and TRBJ1-1; D gene ambiguous. This CDR3 is built from 14 residues. CDR1 is KGHSH, CDR2 LQKENI, per germline. V lost 3 bases, J lost 5 bases, and 13 bases lay in between. The chain's CDR3 is CASSPPGWGTEAFF. CDR3 DNA sequence: TGTGCCAGCTCACCCCCCGGATGGGGTACTGAAGCTTTCTTT.

This rearrangement joins TRBV6-6 to TRBJ1-5; D ambiguous. The V end lost 5 bases, the J end lost 5 bases, and 13 bases lay between the germline ends. This CDR3 is 14 amino acids long. Germline loops: CDR1 MNHNY, CDR2 SVGAGI (reference sequence). As DNA, the CDR3 is TGTGCCAGCAGTCCTCGGGCATTGTATCAGCCCCAGCATTTT. As protein: CASSPRALYQPQHF.

This clone was detected only a few times. The chain recombines TRBV19 with TRBJ1-1; no clear D. V was trimmed by 9 bases and J by 1 base, leaving 12 bases between them. This CDR3 has 13 amino acids. Per germline, CDR1 LNHDA and CDR2 SQIVND (reference sequence). The CDR3: CARQIRGNTEAFF. In DNA, the CDR3 is TGTGCCAGGCAGATCAGAGGGAACACTGAAGCTTTCTTT. Complete variable domain (other parts from reference TRBV19 and TRBJ1-1): DGGITQSPKYLFRKEGQNVTLSCEQNLNHDAMYWYRQDPGQGLRLIYYSQIVNDFQKGDIAEGYSVSREKKESFPLTVTSAQKNPTAFYLCARQIRGNTEAFFGQGTRLTVV.

The V and J genes are TRBV2 and TRBJ1-6; D remains unclear. The CDR3 is 15 residues long. Germline V gene sequence: CDR1 SNHLY, CDR2 FYNNEI. Trimming pared 6 bases from V and 10 bases from J, leaving 19 bases between. The CDR3 region has the DNA TGTGCCAGCAGCCCACTGGGCGGATCCGGGTCACCCCTCCACTTT. This gives the protein CASSPLGGSGSPLHF.